These 6 T cell receptor beta chains were all obtained from the same sample, sequenced in a study of blood T cell repertoires in COVID-19. The repertoire was sequenced with immunoSEQ multiplex PCR; TCRdb's copy has only in-frame clones and lacks some. The table has under 80,000 clones, roughly nine tenths seen once; the top ten hold around 4.4%. The material sequenced was peripheral blood. Receptor source: a man in his fifties or sixties with active COVID-19.

This chain joins TRBV9 and TRBJ1-1; D is uncertain. CDR1 SGDLS and CDR2 YYNGEE come from the germline V gene. The CDR3 totals 13 residues. Between the trimmed V and J ends, which lost 4 bases and 4 bases, there was a span of 11 bases. CDR3: CASSPGRGTEAFF. In DNA form, the CDR3 reads TGTGCCAGCAGCCCAGGACGGGGCACTGAAGCTTTCTTT.

V is TRBV18 and J is TRBJ2-1, with D perhaps TRBD2 (11 bases). The CDR3 is 19 residues long. Trimming removed 1 base from V and 4 bases from J, with 23 bases in between. Germline V gives CDR1 KGHSH, CDR2 LQKENI. The CDR3 bases are TGTGCCAGCTCACCACGGGACAGGGGAACTAGCGGGAGTTACAATGAGCAGTTCTTC. It encodes CASSPRDRGTSGSYNEQFF.

The chain carries TRBV29-1 and TRBJ2-7; D is perhaps TRBD1 (5 bases). This CDR3 is 12 amino acids long. The germline V gene encodes CDR1 SQVTM and CDR2 ANQGSEA. V gave up 7 bases and J gave up 4 bases, with 14 bases separating them. CDR3 amino acids: CSARQTGYEQYF. For the CDR3, the DNA is TGCAGCGCCCGACAAACAGGTTACGAGCAGTACTTC.

The chain uses TRBV6-5 and TRBJ1-5; 10 bases are shared with TRBD1. Germline V lookup: CDR1 MNHEY, CDR2 SVGAGI. The CDR3 runs 13 residues. The junction had 8 bases not matched to a gene; V was cut back by 6 bases and J by 12 bases. This chain's CDR3 is CASSSTGDRGQHF. CDR3 coding DNA: TGTGCCAGCAGCTCGACGGGGGACAGGGGCCAGCATTTT.

This clone was observed a single time. The chain links TRBV7-7 to TRBJ2-1; 7 bases map to TRBD2. V shed 2 bases and J 5 bases; nucleotides not matched to a gene: 12. The CDR3 is 17 residues long. In germline, CDR1 is SSHAT, CDR2 FNYEAQ (reference sequence). CDR3 bases: TGTGCCAGCAGCTTATGGTCCGCCGGGACTACCAACAATGAGCAGTTCTTC. It yields the protein CASSLWSAGTTNNEQFF.

The chain uses TRBV27 and TRBJ2-2; 8 bases line up with TRBD1. This CDR3 is 18 amino acids long. The ends lost 2 bases at V and 4 bases at J; junction bases unmatched: 12. Germline values: CDR1 MNHEY, CDR2 SMNVEV (reference sequence). The CDR3 spells CASSLIFVAGGGTGELFF. DNA of the CDR3: TGTGCCAGCAGTTTAATTTTCGTTGCAGGGGGCGGCACCGGGGAGCTGTTTTTT.